The T cell receptor beta chain under discussion was sequenced for a study of molecular identifiers for immune sequencing clone quantification. Study-wide results and caveats: More than 99% of effector molecules, versus under 1% of naive-cell molecules, belonged to clones above 20 RNA copies. Identical TCR molecules that share a barcode could lead to an underestimation of highly expanded clone sizes.

Germline CDR1 is SGHAT and CDR2 is FQNNGV. The V and J ends lost 1 base and 4 bases respectively, with 14 bases between them. The CDR3 runs to 16 residues. Each CDR3 protein is one row after TCRdb ran MiXCR on the PCR reads. The data hold about 300,000 distinct CDR3 sequences, with roughly 23% observed a single time. About this clonotype: Its target is not known.

The sample comprised naive CD8+ T cells from blood, with Jurkat cell RNA spiked in. The sample's subset: FACS-sorted CD8+CD4-CCR7+CD45RA+ naive T cells. This clonotype was sampled from a human donor in good health. Some libraries in this study had Jurkat cell RNA spiked in. This rearrangement joins TRBV11-2 to TRBJ2-1; D is undetermined. Here the CDR3 reads CASSLGNNVLYNEQFF. The CDR3 DNA follows: TGTGCCAGCAGCTTAGGTAACAACGTTCTATACAATGAGCAGTTCTTC.